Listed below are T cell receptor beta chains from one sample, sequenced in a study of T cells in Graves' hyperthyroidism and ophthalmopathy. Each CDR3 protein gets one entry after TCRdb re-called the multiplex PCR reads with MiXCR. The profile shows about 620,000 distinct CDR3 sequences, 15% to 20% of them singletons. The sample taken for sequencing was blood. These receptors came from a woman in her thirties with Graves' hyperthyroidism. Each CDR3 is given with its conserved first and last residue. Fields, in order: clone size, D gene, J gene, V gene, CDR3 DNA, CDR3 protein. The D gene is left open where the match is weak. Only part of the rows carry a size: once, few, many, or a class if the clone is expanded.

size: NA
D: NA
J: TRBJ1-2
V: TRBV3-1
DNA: TGTGCCAGCAGCTCGTACAGGGTGGAGAGCGGCTACACCTTC
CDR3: CASSSYRVESGYTF

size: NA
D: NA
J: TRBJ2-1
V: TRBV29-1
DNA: TGCAGCTCCACGTCCGCGTACAATGAGCAGTTCTTC
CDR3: CSSTSAYNEQFF

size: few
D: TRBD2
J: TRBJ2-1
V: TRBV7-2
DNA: TGTGCCAGCAGTTTAAGCGGGAGGAGCAACAATGAGCAGTTCTTC
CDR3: CASSLSGRSNNEQFF

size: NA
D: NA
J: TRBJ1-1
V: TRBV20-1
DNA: TGCAGTGCTAGAGATCGGACGGGTGGGAGGGAAGCTTTCTTT
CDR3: CSARDRTGGREAFF

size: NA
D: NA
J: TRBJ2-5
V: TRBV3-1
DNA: TGTGCCAGCAGACAATCTTTAGGGACCCAGTACTTC
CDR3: CASRQSLGTQYF

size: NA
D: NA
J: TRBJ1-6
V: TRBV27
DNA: TGTGCCAGCAGTTTTGTATCGACAGCATCTTCACCCCTCCACTTT
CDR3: CASSFVSTASSPLHF

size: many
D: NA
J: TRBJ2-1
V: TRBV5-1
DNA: TGCGCCAGCAGCTTGGCCGGGGGATGGGACCCCTACAATGAGCAGTTCTTC
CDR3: CASSLAGGWDPYNEQFF

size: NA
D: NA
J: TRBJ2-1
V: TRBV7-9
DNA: TGTGCCAGCAGCTTAATTTCCAGTCCGTACAATGAGCAGTTCTTC
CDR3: CASSLISSPYNEQFF

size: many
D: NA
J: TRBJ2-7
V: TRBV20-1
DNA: TGCAGTGCTCAAATCTACGAGCAGTACTTC
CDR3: CSAQIYEQYF

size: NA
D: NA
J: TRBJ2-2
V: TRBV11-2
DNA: TGTGCCAGCAGCTTAGAGGGGGGCTCGAACACCGGGGAGCTGTTTTTT
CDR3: CASSLEGGSNTGELFF

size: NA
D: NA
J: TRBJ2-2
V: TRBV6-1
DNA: TGTGCCAGCAGTGAACATTCCACCGGGGAGCTGTTTTTT
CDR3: CASSEHSTGELFF

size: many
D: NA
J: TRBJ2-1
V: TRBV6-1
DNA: TGTGCCAGCACGAGCGGCGCCTCCTACAATGAGCAGTTCTTC
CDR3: CASTSGASYNEQFF

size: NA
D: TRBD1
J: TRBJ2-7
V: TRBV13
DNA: TGTGCCAGCAGGAAAACAGGGGGCGCAGTGCAGTACTTC
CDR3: CASRKTGGAVQYF

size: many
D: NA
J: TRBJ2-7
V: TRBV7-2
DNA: TGTGCCAGCAGCTTAAATCCGGGGCCCCACGAGCAGTACTTC
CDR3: CASSLNPGPHEQYF

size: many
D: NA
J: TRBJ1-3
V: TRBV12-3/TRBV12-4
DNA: TGTGCCAGCAGTCTGCGGGGCATTTGGAACACCATATATTTT
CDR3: CASSLRGIWNTIYF

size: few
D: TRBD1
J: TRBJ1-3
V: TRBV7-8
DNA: TGTGCCAGCAGCTTAGCAGGACAGGTTGTGGAAGGAAACACCATATATTTT
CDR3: CASSLAGQVVEGNTIYF

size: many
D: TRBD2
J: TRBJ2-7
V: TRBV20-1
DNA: TGCAGTGCTAGGGAACTAGCGGGGGTCGACGAGCAGTACTTC
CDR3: CSARELAGVDEQYF

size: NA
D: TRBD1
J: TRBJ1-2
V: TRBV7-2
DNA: TGTGCCAGCAGCACCAGACAGGGGGCAACGGGCTACACCTTC
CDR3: CASSTRQGATGYTF

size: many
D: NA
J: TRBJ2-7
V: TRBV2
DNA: TGTGCCAGCAGTGACGGGACTCGACGCTACGAGCAGTACTTC
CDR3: CASSDGTRRYEQYF

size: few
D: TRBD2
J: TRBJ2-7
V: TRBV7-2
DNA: TGTGCCAGCAGCGAAGGACTAGCGGGAGGCGCCTACGAGCAGTACTTC
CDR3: CASSEGLAGGAYEQYF

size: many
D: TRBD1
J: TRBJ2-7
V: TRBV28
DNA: TGTGCCAGCACCGAATGGACAGGGGGCAACGAGCAGTACTTC
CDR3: CASTEWTGGNEQYF

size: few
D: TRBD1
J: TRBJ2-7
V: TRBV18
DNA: TGTGCCAGCTCAGGGGACAGCCCTACGTCCTCCTACGAGCAGTACTTC
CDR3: CASSGDSPTSSYEQYF

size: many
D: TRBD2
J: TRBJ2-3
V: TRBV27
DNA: TGTGCCAGCAGTGCAACTAGCGCCACAGGTACAGATACGCAGTATTTT
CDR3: CASSATSATGTDTQYF

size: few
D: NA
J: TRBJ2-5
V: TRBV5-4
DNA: TGTGCCAGCAGCTTGTGGCCTCAAGAGACCCAGTACTTC
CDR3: CASSLWPQETQYF

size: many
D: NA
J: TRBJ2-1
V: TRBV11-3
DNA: TGTGCCAGCAGCTTATCCCGGGACGATGAGCAGTTCTTC
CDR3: CASSLSRDDEQFF

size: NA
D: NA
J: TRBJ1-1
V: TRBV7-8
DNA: TGTGCCAGCAGTAGGGAATGGAGAGCTTTCTTT
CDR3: CASSREWRAFF

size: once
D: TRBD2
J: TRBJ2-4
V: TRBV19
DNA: TGTGCCAGTAGTATTTCAACTAGCGGGAGTTACGGGGACATTCAGTACTTC
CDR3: CASSISTSGSYGDIQYF

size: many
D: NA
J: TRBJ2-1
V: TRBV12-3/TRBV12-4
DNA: TGTGCCAGCAGTCTAGGCCCGGATGAGCAGTTCTTC
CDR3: CASSLGPDEQFF

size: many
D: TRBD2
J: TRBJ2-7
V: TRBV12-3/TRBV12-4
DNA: TGTGCCAGCAGCTGGACTAGCGGGGGGGGCTACGAGCAGTACTTC
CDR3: CASSWTSGGGYEQYF

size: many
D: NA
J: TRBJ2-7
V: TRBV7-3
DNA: TGTGCCAGCAGCTTAACCCCTAGCCATACCTACGAGCAGTACTTC
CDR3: CASSLTPSHTYEQYF

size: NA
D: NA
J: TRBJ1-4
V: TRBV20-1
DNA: TGCAGTGCTAGGACAATCGGGGGCATTGGGGAAAAACTGTTTTTT
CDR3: CSARTIGGIGEKLFF

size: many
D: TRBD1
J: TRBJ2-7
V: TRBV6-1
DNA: TGTGCCAGCTCACCCCAGGGGGACGAGCAGTACTTC
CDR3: CASSPQGDEQYF

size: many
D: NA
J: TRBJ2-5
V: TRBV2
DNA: TGTGCCAGCAAGGGGGGAGAGACCCAGTACTTC
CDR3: CASKGGETQYF

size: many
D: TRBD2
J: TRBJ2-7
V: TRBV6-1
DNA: TGTGCCAGCAGTGAACCTGCTAGCGGGAGGGCCTACGAGCAGTACTTC
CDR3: CASSEPASGRAYEQYF

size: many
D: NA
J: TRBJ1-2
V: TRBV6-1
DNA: TGTGCCAGCAGTGAAGCGCGGTCGAGGGGCTACACCTTC
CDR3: CASSEARSRGYTF

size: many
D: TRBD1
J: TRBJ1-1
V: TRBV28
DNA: TGTGCCAGCAGTGTACACAGGGGGCGAGGCACTGAAGCTTTCTTT
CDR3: CASSVHRGRGTEAFF

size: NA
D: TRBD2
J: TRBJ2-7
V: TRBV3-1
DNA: TGTGCCAGCAGCCAATTAGGAGGGGGACTAGCGGGAGACGAGCAGTACTTC
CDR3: CASSQLGGGLAGDEQYF

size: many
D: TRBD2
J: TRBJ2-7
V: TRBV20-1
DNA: TGCAGTGCTAGGGGGACTACTAGCGGGCTTTCTTCCTACGAGCAGTACTTC
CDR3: CSARGTTSGLSSYEQYF

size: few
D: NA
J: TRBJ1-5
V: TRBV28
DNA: TGTGCCAGCAGGACTTCCAGGGGCAGCAATCAGCCCCAGCATTTT
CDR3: CASRTSRGSNQPQHF

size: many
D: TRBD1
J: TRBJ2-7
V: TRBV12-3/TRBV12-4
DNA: TGTGCCAGCAGTTCGAATCGACCGGGACAGGGTACTGGAGTTACCTACGAGCAGTACTTC
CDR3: CASSSNRPGQGTGVTYEQYF

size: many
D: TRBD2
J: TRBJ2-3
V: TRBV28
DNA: TGTGCCAGCAGTTTTGTGCGGGAGGGGGGAGATACGCAGTATTTT
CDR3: CASSFVREGGDTQYF

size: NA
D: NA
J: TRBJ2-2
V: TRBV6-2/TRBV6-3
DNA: TGTGCCAGCGCATACCCCACAATCACCGGGGAGCTGTTTTTT
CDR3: CASAYPTITGELFF

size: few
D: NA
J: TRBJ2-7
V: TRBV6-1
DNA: TGTGCCAGCACGAAGCGTTCGTTCTCCTACGAGCAGTACTTC
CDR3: CASTKRSFSYEQYF

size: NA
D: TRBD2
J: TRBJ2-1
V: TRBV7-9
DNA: TGTGCCAGCAGCACGGGACTAATCTTAGCTTCCTACAATGAGCAGTTCTTC
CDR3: CASSTGLILASYNEQFF

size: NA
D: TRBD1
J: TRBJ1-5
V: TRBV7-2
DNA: TGTGCCAGCAGACAGGGGGCGCACCAGCCCCAGCATTTT
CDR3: CASRQGAHQPQHF

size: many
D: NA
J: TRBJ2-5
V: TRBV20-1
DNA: TGCAGTGCCGGCCTTCGGGCGGGCCGAGAGACCCAGTACTTC
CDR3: CSAGLRAGRETQYF